This TCR beta chain was identified during a study of blood T cell repertoires in COVID-19. TCRdb keeps only in-frame clones here, not all; method: immunoSEQ multiplex PCR. The sample has 250,000 to 300,000 clones, 80% to 90% seen once. V dropped 0 bases and J dropped 5 bases, with 11 bases sitting between them. Germline values: CDR1 LGHNA, CDR2 YSLEER. CDR3 length: 16 amino acids. This clone was observed a few times. The rearrangement links TRBV4-3 to TRBJ1-6, with TRBD1 as a possible D gene (5 bases). The sample consisted of peripheral blood. The receptor was isolated from a woman in her seventies with COVID-19, enrolled during active disease. CDR3 sequence (DNA): TGCGCCAGCAGCCAAGATGTGTCAGGGAATAATTCACCCCTCCACTTT. This translates into CASSQDVSGNNSPLHF.